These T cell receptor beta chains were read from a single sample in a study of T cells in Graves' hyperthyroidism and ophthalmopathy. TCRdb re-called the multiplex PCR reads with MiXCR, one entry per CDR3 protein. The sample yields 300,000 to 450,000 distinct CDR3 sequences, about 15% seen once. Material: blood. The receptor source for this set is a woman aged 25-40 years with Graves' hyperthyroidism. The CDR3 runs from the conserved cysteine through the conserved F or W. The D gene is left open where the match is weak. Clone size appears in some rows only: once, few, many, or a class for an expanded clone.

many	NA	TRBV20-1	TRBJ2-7	TGCAGTGCTATCAGTTTTGACGAGCAGTACTTC	CSAISFDEQYF
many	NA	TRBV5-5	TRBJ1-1	TGTGCCAGCAGCCAAACACCGAACACTGAAGCTTTCTTT	CASSQTPNTEAFF
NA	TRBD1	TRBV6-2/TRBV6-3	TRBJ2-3	TGTGCCAGCAGTCGGGACAGGGAAAGACTCACAGATACGCAGTATTTT	CASSRDRERLTDTQYF
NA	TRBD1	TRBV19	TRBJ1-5	TGTGCCAGTAGTACTGGTGGGACAGGGGGCAAGGAGCCCCAGCATTTT	CASSTGGTGGKEPQHF
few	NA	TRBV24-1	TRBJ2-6	TGTGCCACCAGTGACCCTCAATTTCCTACGGCCAACGTCCTGACTTTC	CATSDPQFPTANVLTF
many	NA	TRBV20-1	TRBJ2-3	TGCAGTGCCGAGACACGGGGCTTAGGCACAGATACGCAGTATTTT	CSAETRGLGTDTQYF
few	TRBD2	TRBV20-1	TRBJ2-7	TGCAGTGCTAGGAGGGGTGACAGAACTAGCGGGAGATCATACGAGCAGTACTTC	CSARRGDRTSGRSYEQYF
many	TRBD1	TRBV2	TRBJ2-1	TGTGCCAGCAGGGCAGGGGGCTATGAGCAGTTCTTC	CASRAGGYEQFF
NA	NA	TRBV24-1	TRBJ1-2	TGTGCCACCAGTGATTTGACTAGAATCTATGGCTACACCTTC	CATSDLTRIYGYTF
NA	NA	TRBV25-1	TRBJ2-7	TGTGCCAGCTCCGACCCGATCATTTACGAGCAGTACTTC	CASSDPIIYEQYF
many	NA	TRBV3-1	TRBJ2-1	TGTGCCAGCAGCCAAGGAAATGGCCATACCTCCTACAATGAGCAGTTCTTC	CASSQGNGHTSYNEQFF
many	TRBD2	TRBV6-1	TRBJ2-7	TGTGCCAGCAGTCGAAACCGATTGACTAGCGGGACCCTCTACGAGCAGTACTTC	CASSRNRLTSGTLYEQYF
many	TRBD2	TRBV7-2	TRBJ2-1	TGTGCCAGCAGCTTAAGCGGACTAGCGTCCTACAATGAGCAGTTCTTC	CASSLSGLASYNEQFF
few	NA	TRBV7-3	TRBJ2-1	TGTGCCAGCAGCTTAACTCTCGCACTTGGAGCCGTCAATGAGCAGTTCTTC	CASSLTLALGAVNEQFF
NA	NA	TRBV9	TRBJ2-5	TGTGCCAGCAGCGCCGGACCTGAATCTTGGGCCCAGTACTTC	CASSAGPESWAQYF
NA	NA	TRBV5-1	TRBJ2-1	TGCGCCAGCAGCTTAATGGGCATCGAGGTAAATGAGCAGTTCTTC	CASSLMGIEVNEQFF
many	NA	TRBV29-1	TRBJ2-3	TGCAGCGTTGTCCGGGAGAACACAGATACGCAGTATTTT	CSVVRENTDTQYF
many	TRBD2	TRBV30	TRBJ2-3	TGTGCCTACCTTAGCAGTAGCGGGAGTTTAGGAGATACGCAGTATTTT	CAYLSSSGSLGDTQYF
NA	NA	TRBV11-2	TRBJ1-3	TGTGCCAGCAGCTTTGGGGGGTTCCTGAGGAACACCATATATTTT	CASSFGGFLRNTIYF
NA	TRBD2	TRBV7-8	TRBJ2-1	TGTGCCAGCAGCCCCTCAGCGGGAGGAGTGGGGGAGCAGTTCTTC	CASSPSAGGVGEQFF
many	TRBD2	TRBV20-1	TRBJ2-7	TGCAGTGCAACCGGGACTAGCGGGATCTCCTACGAGCAGTACTTC	CSATGTSGISYEQYF
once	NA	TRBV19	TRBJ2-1	TGTGCCAGTAGTACCCTTGATGGGTACAATGAGCAGTTCTTC	CASSTLDGYNEQFF
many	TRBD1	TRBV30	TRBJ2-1	TGTGCCTGGGGGGGACAGTTGAGCAATGAGCAGTTCTTC	CAWGGQLSNEQFF
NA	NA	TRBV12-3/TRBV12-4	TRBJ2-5	TGTGCCAGCAGTCCCGGACCGGGCGGAGAGACCCAGTACTTC	CASSPGPGGETQYF
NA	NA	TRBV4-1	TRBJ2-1	TGCGCCAGCAGCCCCCTACCGGGAAGCTCCTACAATGAGCAGTTCTTC	CASSPLPGSSYNEQFF